Listed below are T cell receptor beta chains from one sample, sequenced in a study of CDR3 diversity in severe acne. TCRdb reprocessed the PCR reads with MiXCR, giving one entry per CDR3 protein. The sample contains around 85,000 distinct CDR3 sequences, 45% to 50% of which appear only once. What was sequenced was blood. Every receptor here comes from a male donor with severe acne vulgaris. Both conserved end residues are part of each CDR3. Each record gives: V gene, J gene, clone size, CDR3 protein. Clone size appears in some rows only: once, few, many, or a class for an expanded clone.

V: TRBV24-1; J: TRBJ2-7; size: many; CDR3: CATSGPPGRASGIYEQYF
V: TRBV20-1; J: TRBJ1-5; size: few; CDR3: CSARDPQGADNQPQHF
V: TRBV4-1; J: TRBJ2-5; size: many; CDR3: CASSQTGYQETQYF
V: TRBV7-2; J: TRBJ2-2; size: -; CDR3: CASSFSSGNTGELFF
V: TRBV18; J: TRBJ2-5; size: -; CDR3: CASSPRGGETQYF
V: TRBV12-3/TRBV12-4; J: TRBJ2-7; size: many; CDR3: CASTEVGGYEQYF
V: TRBV20-1; J: TRBJ2-3; size: -; CDR3: CSALGTSGRANTQYF
V: TRBV7-6; J: TRBJ2-7; size: many; CDR3: CASSQDRDYEQYF
V: TRBV7-9; J: TRBJ2-6; size: -; CDR3: CASSQAGTGLSGANVLTF
V: TRBV9; J: TRBJ2-1; size: many; CDR3: CASSVSGTYNEQFF
V: TRBV2; J: TRBJ1-2; size: -; CDR3: CASTRDHYGYTF
V: TRBV12-3/TRBV12-4; J: TRBJ2-5; size: -; CDR3: CASGGAYNQPQYF
V: TRBV27; J: TRBJ2-7; size: -; CDR3: CASRIMREGLEQYF
V: TRBV5-6; J: TRBJ2-6; size: many; CDR3: CASSYGQGPGANVLTF
V: TRBV25-1; J: TRBJ2-1; size: -; CDR3: CASSDSSGYNEQFF
V: TRBV19; J: TRBJ2-1; size: -; CDR3: CASSILAGGDYNERFF
V: TRBV6-2/TRBV6-3; J: TRBJ2-2; size: -; CDR3: CASTTGTVGAGELFF
V: TRBV19; J: TRBJ2-7; size: many; CDR3: CASSILAGREQYF